The 23 T cell receptor beta chains listed next were all sequenced from one sample in a study of blood T cell repertoires in COVID-19 (dated by TCRdb to 2018 to 2021). The method was the immunoSEQ multiplex PCR assay. The clones in this table, taken by TCRdb from immuneACCESS, are in-frame only. Not every clone is retained; where verified, under half of the shortfall comes from an unresolved V gene, and the cause of the rest is unknown. Within this sample are 250,000 or so clones, with over 75% of them counted one time only. The biggest ten clones account for around 3.2% of the sample. The sample was PBMCs or T cells enriched from blood (not recorded which). The receptors here all came from a woman in her thirties or forties who had been exposed to COVID-19.

V is TRBV6-5 and J is TRBJ1-5, with D unclear. V dropped 6 bases and J dropped 4 bases, with 7 bases sitting between them. Looked up from germline, CDR1 is MNHEY and CDR2 is SVGAGI. This CDR3 has 12 amino acids. The CDR3 nucleotides are TGTGCCAGCAGGGGCGCTAATCAGCCCCAGCATTTT. Translation: CASRGANQPQHF.

The chain is built from TRBV10-3 and TRBJ1-2; D is perhaps TRBD1 (5 bases). The V and J ends lost 2 bases and 6 bases respectively, with 10 bases between them. The CDR3 consists of 13 residues. Germline V gene sequence: CDR1 ENHRY, CDR2 SYGVKD. CDR3 sequence reads: CAISEAGRDGYTF. CDR3 DNA sequence: TGTGCCATCAGTGAGGCAGGGAGGGATGGCTACACCTTC.

This rearrangement joins TRBV5-5 to TRBJ2-6, with a possible D match to TRBD1 (5 bases). CDR1 and CDR2 from the germline V gene are SGHKS and YYEKEE (reference sequence). The CDR3 extends over 19 amino acids. V was pared by 1 base and J by 1 base, with 18 bases between. This chain's CDR3 is CASSLQTAYVLSGANVLTF. DNA for the CDR3: TGTGCCAGCAGCTTGCAGACAGCTTATGTATTATCTGGGGCCAACGTCCTGACTTTC.

This clone was detected only once. J is TRBJ1-1 and V is TRBV15; D call uncertain. V gave up 0 bases and J gave up 5 bases, with 4 bases separating them. This CDR3 is 12 amino acids long. Germline V gives CDR1 LNHNV, CDR2 YYDKDF (reference sequence). The CDR3 coding sequence is TGTGCCACCAGCAGAGATCGGACTGAAGCTTTCTTT. Residues: CATSRDRTEAFF.

The rearrangement uses TRBV6-5 and TRBJ1-2; 7 nucleotides agree with TRBD1. V gave up 7 bases and J gave up 8 bases; unmatched junction bases: 10. This CDR3 comprises 13 residues. The germline V gene encodes CDR1 MNHEY and CDR2 SVGAGI. The CDR3: CASNLGTAGGYTF. CDR3 sequence (DNA): TGTGCCAGCAACTTAGGGACAGCGGGCGGCTACACCTTC.

The chain is built from TRBV12-3 or TRBV12-4 and TRBJ2-7; D might be TRBD1 (5 bases). CDR3 length: 12 residues. V was shortened by 5 bases and J by 4 bases, with 9 bases between the two germline ends. CDR3 amino acids: CASSQQAYEQYF. CDR3 in DNA: TGTGCCAGCAGTCAACAGGCGTACGAGCAGTACTTC.

The V gene is TRBV6-2 or TRBV6-3, the J gene TRBJ2-7, with a possible D match to TRBD1 (6 bases). V shed 2 bases and J shed 1 base, with 12 bases lying between them. The CDR3 has 15 amino acids. From germline, CDR1 is MNHEY and CDR2 SVGEGT. The CDR3, as DNA: TGTGCCAGCAGTTACGGTCTACAGGGTTCCTACGAGCAGTACGTC. Translated: CASSYGLQGSYEQYV.

The chain joins TRBV4-2 to TRBJ2-1; TRBD2 matches at 14 bases. The germline gives CDR1 LGHNA, CDR2 YNFKEQ. This CDR3 contains 19 residues. Germline trimming cut 0 bases from V and 10 bases from J; bases unmatched to any gene: 14. In nucleotides, the CDR3 is TGTGCCAGCAGCCAAGATAGAGGGACTAGCGGGAGTATCAATGAGGAGCAGTTCTTC. This sequence encodes CASSQDRGTSGSINEEQFF.

V gene TRBV11-2 combines with J gene TRBJ1-3; D might be TRBD1 (6 bases). The germline gives CDR1 SGHAT, CDR2 FQNNGV. Deletions cut 4 bases from V and 2 bases from J, with 12 bases between. The CDR3 contains 15 residues. Written as DNA, the CDR3 is TGTGCCAGCAGCTACGACAGGAATACTGGAAACACCATATATTTT. Protein: CASSYDRNTGNTIYF.

V gene TRBV11-3 combines with J gene TRBJ2-1; 11 nucleotides agree with TRBD2. The junction had 9 bases not matched to a gene; V was cut back by 5 bases and J by 3 bases. The CDR3 runs to 17 residues. Germline lookup yields CDR1 SGHNT and CDR2 YENEEA. CDR3 protein: CASSPVGLADFYNEQFF. The CDR3, as DNA: TGTGCCAGCAGCCCAGTGGGACTAGCGGACTTCTACAATGAGCAGTTCTTC.

This chain joins TRBV4-1 and TRBJ2-1, with 8 bases that match TRBD1. CDR3 length: 15 amino acids. Germline-derived CDR1 and CDR2 are MGHRA and YSYEKL. With V trimmed by 3 bases and J by 9 bases, 10 bases remained unmatched. For the CDR3, the DNA is TGCGCCAGCAGCCACGAGGACAGGGAAGGGGGTGAGCAGTTCTTC. Encoded protein: CASSHEDREGGEQFF.

The chain uses TRBV15 and TRBJ1-4, with D possibly matching TRBD1 (6 bases). Germline V gives CDR1 LNHNV, CDR2 YYDKDF (reference sequence). This CDR3 contains 15 residues. The V gene lost 1 base and the J gene lost 8 bases, with 14 bases spanning the gap. The CDR3 is CATSRGQGRLEKLFF. The DNA for the CDR3 is TGTGCCACCAGCAGAGGTCAGGGGCGTCTGGAAAAACTGTTTTTT.

The chain couples TRBV18 to TRBJ2-1, with D maybe TRBD2 (5 bases). V dropped 3 bases and J dropped 6 bases, with 12 bases sitting between them. CDR1 and CDR2 (germline): KGHSH, LQKENI. This CDR3 has 14 residues. The CDR3 DNA sequence: TGTGCCAGCTCACCCGGCCGGGATCCCAATGAGCAGTTCTTC. Protein: CASSPGRDPNEQFF.

V gene TRBV7-9 combines with J gene TRBJ2-1; D not resolved. CDR3 length: 14 residues. The ends were cut back, 2 bases at V and 3 bases at J, with 8 bases in the middle. Per germline, CDR1 SEHNR and CDR2 FQNEAQ (reference sequence). The CDR3 spells CASSLSNVYNEQFF. The CDR3 bases are TGTGCCAGCAGCTTATCTAACGTCTACAATGAGCAGTTCTTC.

This rearrangement joins TRBV7-2 to TRBJ2-1; a weak D match, TRBD2 (5 bases). This CDR3 contains 17 residues. The V gene's germline CDR1 is SGHTA and CDR2 FQGNSA. V was cut by 0 bases and J by 1 base, with 13 bases left in between. The CDR3 sequence: CASSLASGYGSYNEQFF. DNA of the CDR3: TGTGCCAGCAGCTTAGCGTCGGGGTATGGGTCCTACAATGAGCAGTTCTTC.

This clone was recorded once. V and J are TRBV9 and TRBJ2-1; 11 bases match TRBD2. The V gene's germline CDR1 is SGDLS and CDR2 YYNGEE. CDR3 length: 18 residues. V was pared by 2 bases and J by 4 bases, with 11 bases of the junction left unmatched. CDR3 in amino acids: CASSVFSGGASSYNEQFF. Here the CDR3 DNA reads TGTGCCAGCAGCGTCTTTAGCGGGGGGGCCTCTTCGTACAATGAGCAGTTCTTC. Using reference TRBV9 and TRBJ2-1 for the parts outside the CDR3, the full variable domain is DSGVTQTPKHLITATGQRVTLRCSPRSGDLSVYWYQQSLDQGLQFLIQYYNGEERAKGNILERFSAQQFPDLHSELNLSSLELGDSALYFCASSVFSGGASSYNEQFFGPGTRLTVL.

The gene calls are TRBV11-2 and TRBJ1-2, with 7 bases lining up with TRBD1. From germline, CDR1 is SGHAT and CDR2 FQNNGV. V gave up 5 bases and J gave up 8 bases; unmatched junction bases: 2. The CDR3 is 11 residues long. This CDR3 reads CASSATGGYTF. CDR3 in DNA: TGTGCCAGCAGCGCGACAGGGGGCTACACCTTC.

This clone was seen just once. J is TRBJ2-5 and V is TRBV5-1; TRBD1 is a possible D gene (6 bases). V was trimmed by 4 bases and J by 3 bases, leaving 13 bases between them. Germline CDR1 reads SGHRS; CDR2 reads YFSETQ. The CDR3 loop spans 14 amino acids. The CDR3 protein is CASSPSGAEETQYF. The CDR3 DNA reads as TGCGCCAGCAGCCCCTCAGGGGCCGAAGAGACCCAGTACTTC.

This chain joins TRBV18 and TRBJ1-2, with 7 bases aligning to TRBD1. Losses at the gene ends were 2 bases for V and 1 base for J; bases not matched to a gene: 10. The CDR3 length is 17 residues. Germline lookup yields CDR1 KGHSH and CDR2 LQKENI. Here the CDR3 DNA reads TGTGCCAGCTCACCATACCGCGGACAGGAGATTAACTATGGCTACACCTTC. This encodes CASSPYRGQEINYGYTF. The full variable domain, with the rest looked up from reference TRBV18 and TRBJ1-2, is NAGVMQNPRHLVRRRGQEARLRCSPMKGHSHVYWYRQLPEEGLKFMVYLQKENIIDESGMPKERFSAEFPKEGPSILRIQQVVRGDSAAYFCASSPYRGQEINYGYTFGSGTRLTVV.

The rearrangement uses TRBV7-3 and TRBJ2-5; D perhaps matches TRBD2 (7 bases). This CDR3 is built from 14 residues. V lost 5 bases and J 6 bases, leaving 16 bases between the germline ends. Germline V CDR1 and CDR2: SGHTA, FQGTGA. The CDR3 is CASSAGGGAQTQYF. CDR3 nucleotides: TGTGCCAGCAGCGCCGGTGGGGGGGCCCAGACCCAGTACTTC.

In nucleotides, the CDR3 is TGTGCCAGCAGCTCCATAGCGGGGGGTATCACCGGGGAGCTGTTTTTT. Protein sequence: CASSSIAGGITGELFF. The chain carries TRBV7-6 and TRBJ2-2; TRBD2 matches at 10 bases. This CDR3 region has 16 residues. Germline CDR1 is SGHVS and CDR2 is FNYEAQ. With V trimmed by 4 bases and J by 4 bases, 6 bases remained unmatched.

The rearrangement links TRBV11-3 to TRBJ2-3; the match to TRBD2 covers 14 bases. Trimming removed 5 bases from V and 5 bases from J; junction bases left unmatched: 6. CDR3 length equals 16 residues. Looked up from germline, CDR1 is SGHNT and CDR2 is YENEEA. CDR3 loop: CASSPRLAGGVDTQYF. The CDR3 nucleotides read TGTGCCAGCAGCCCGAGACTAGCGGGAGGGGTAGATACGCAGTATTTT.

The rearrangement uses TRBV2 and TRBJ1-2, with 8 bases that match TRBD1. After removal of 5 bases from V and 8 bases from J, the junction contained 7 bases not matched to a gene. The germline CDR1 and CDR2 sequences are SNHLY and FYNNEI. The CDR3 length is 13 residues. In nucleotides, the CDR3 is TGTGCCAGCAGTAATCAGGGGGCCTGGGGCTACACCTTC. Translated: CASSNQGAWGYTF.